This section outlines one T cell receptor (beta chain) sequence together with its context. Caucasian adults residing in Nashville, Tennessee made up all the donors. The sample comes from a study of shared clonotypes between healthy human individuals. Sequencing used immunoSEQ multiplex PCR; TCRdb keeps in-frame clones, though not all of them. The sample contains roughly 2,500,000 clones, roughly 93% of which appear only once. The sequencing sample was made of naive CD4+ T cells from PBMCs. Subset defined: CD45RA+ positively selected. The TCR comes from a man aged 18 to 29 in good health. Some clones in this sample may be carry-over from other donors' samples.

CDR3 nucleotides: TGCAGTGCCGTGGGCGTCGAGCAGTACTTC. It is translated as CSAVGVEQYF. V usage is TRBV20-1 and J usage is TRBJ2-7, with D unclear. The CDR3 consists of 10 residues. V was trimmed by 6 bases and J by 6 bases, leaving 9 bases between them. From germline, CDR1 is DFQATT and CDR2 SNEGSKA (reference sequence).